This record concerns one T cell receptor beta chain sequence. As yet, its antigen is unknown. The primer mix had 60 Vbeta and 13 Jbeta primers. Sequenced by immunoSEQ multiplex PCR; TCRdb stores in-frame clones only, minus some. The table records roughly 190,000 clones, about four fifths of them present only once. The entry originates in a study of cytomegalovirus exposure and HLA in healthy donors. Study as a whole: T cells numbering around 170 million yielded some 100 million unique TCR beta sequences in an earlier analysis.

Study-level points and caveats: The authors judged a highly shared variant cluster likely a sequencing artifact. Reports state that TCR beta sequences accurately predicted most subjects' HLA-A and HLA-B alleles. Associated with cytomegalovirus, according to the listing, were 150 to 200 TCR beta chains.

V was pared by 5 bases and J by 5 bases, with 7 bases of the junction left unmatched. In germline, CDR1 is SGHNT, CDR2 YYREEE (reference sequence). This CDR3 comprises 15 residues. The genes are TRBV5-4 and TRBJ2-5, with 12 bases identical to TRBD1. This clonotype was obtained from a girl aged 10 to 17 in good health and CMV-seropositive. The sample comprised PBMCs. CDR3 in amino acids: CASSWGQGAHETQYF. The CDR3 DNA reads TGTGCCAGCAGTTGGGGACAGGGGGCGCACGAGACCCAGTACTTC. Combining the CDR3 with reference TRBV5-4 and TRBJ2-5 gives the whole variable domain ETGVTQSPTHLIKTRGQQVTLRCSSQSGHNTVSWYQQALGQGPQFIFQYYREEENGRGNFPPRFSGLQFPNYSSELNVNALELDDSALYLCASSWGQGAHETQYFGPGTRLLVL.